These T cell receptor beta chains were read from a single sample in a study of blood T cell repertoires in COVID-19. Sequencing used immunoSEQ multiplex PCR; TCRdb keeps in-frame clones, though not all of them. In the table there are roughly 260,000 clones, roughly 86% of which are singletons. The source material was PBMCs or T cells enriched from blood (not recorded which). These TCRs come from a woman younger than 35 who had recovered from COVID-19. The CDR3 runs from the conserved cysteine through the conserved F or W. Each record gives: V gene, J gene, CDR3 length, clone size, CDR3 protein. The size of a clone is reported for some rows only, either as once, few or many, or as a class for expanded clones.

TRBV30	TRBJ1-2	16	NA	CAWSTTRPQGDDGYTF
TRBV27	TRBJ2-3	14	NA	CASNGAGYTDTQYF
TRBV7-9	TRBJ1-5	16	once	CASSLGPPGSNQPQHF
TRBV5-6	TRBJ1-2	16	NA	CASSLGPWTGRGGYTF
TRBV19	TRBJ1-4	16	once	CASKLEGSGANEKLFF
TRBV13	TRBJ1-1	15	NA	CASSLGQAENTEAFF
TRBV7-2	TRBJ2-1	15	NA	CASSLILAGNNEQFF
TRBV6-5	TRBJ1-1	14	few	CATHGAAFPPEAFF
TRBV30	TRBJ1-6	13	NA	CASSRGYNSPLHF
TRBV2	TRBJ1-4	13	NA	CAIHRGVNEKLFF
TRBV6-1	TRBJ1-5	15	NA	CASSEPSGGNQPQHF
TRBV3-1/TRBV3-2	TRBJ2-7	16	few	CASSHTTGGASYEQYF
TRBV20-1	TRBJ2-3	11	NA	CSVKKRDTQYF
TRBV19	TRBJ1-1	13	NA	CASSIGVAGEAFF
TRBV6-2/TRBV6-3	TRBJ1-5	17	once	CASSFHVRGSSNQPQHF
TRBV19	TRBJ2-1	18	NA	CASSRRNTGTSYYNEQFF
TRBV6-5	TRBJ2-7	14	NA	CASSTDGSSYEQYF
TRBV7-3	TRBJ2-3	16	NA	CASSLTGTGGTDTQYF
TRBV29-1	TRBJ1-1	13	once	CSGDRVGDTEAFF
TRBV2	TRBJ1-4	13	NA	CASKRGLSEKLFF
TRBV7-6	TRBJ2-7	14	NA	CASSLAPSGYEQYF
TRBV28	TRBJ2-1	14	NA	CASSYGTPWNEQFF
TRBV4-3	TRBJ1-2	14	NA	CASSQDLGLVGYTF
TRBV4-3	TRBJ1-2	13	NA	CASSQDRNYGYTF
TRBV27	TRBJ2-3	16	NA	CASSPHGQGATDTQYF
TRBV7-2	TRBJ2-2	16	NA	CASSSLAGANTGELFF
TRBV3-1/TRBV3-2	TRBJ1-4	18	NA	CASSRNLGTFATNEKLFF
TRBV4-3	TRBJ2-7	14	few	CASSQDREPYEQYF
TRBV7-8	TRBJ2-7	16	NA	CASSSGPGQGSYEQYF
TRBV30	TRBJ2-7	13	NA	CAWSFENSYEQYF
TRBV27	TRBJ2-5	13	NA	CASRTVGGETQYF
TRBV5-6	TRBJ2-2	16	NA	CASSRPQGAGTGELFF
TRBV5-6	TRBJ1-2	12	NA	CASSDRVFGYTF
TRBV7-9	TRBJ2-7	16	few	CASSLGLLLGPYEQYF
TRBV18	TRBJ1-1	16	NA	CASSPLRQGANTEAFF
TRBV11-2	TRBJ2-1	15	NA	CASSLVLAGQNEQFF
TRBV7-2	TRBJ2-4	13	NA	CASSQDRGDIQYF
TRBV9	TRBJ2-5	17	NA	CASSVGSGLPRRETQYF
TRBV5-6	TRBJ2-7	14	NA	CASSSGTSTFKQYF
TRBV6-5	TRBJ2-7	15	NA	CASSYRGQTLNEQYF
TRBV11-3	TRBJ1-4	14	NA	CASSPQSSDEKLFF
TRBV18	TRBJ1-2	15	NA	CASSQTDRGNYGYTF
TRBV7-2	TRBJ1-2	14	NA	CASSLEGINYGYTF
TRBV6-2/TRBV6-3	TRBJ2-1	19	NA	CASSYGGRSGTGFYNEQFF
TRBV5-1	TRBJ1-1	14	NA	CASSLNEGYTEAFF
TRBV14	TRBJ2-1	15	once	CASSQGRQGSYEQFF
TRBV5-1	TRBJ1-1	16	NA	CASSLADELEVTEAFF
TRBV18	TRBJ1-2	14	NA	CASSPQRENYGYTF
TRBV2	TRBJ1-6	16	NA	CASSEYGQANNSPLHF